These 8 T cell receptor beta chains were all obtained from the same sample, sequenced in a study of OX40 agonist ivuxolimab in advanced cancers. Here immunoSEQ multiplex PCR was the method, and the copy in TCRdb shows in-frame clones only, minus some. In the table there are 65,000 to 80,000 clones, 85% to 90% of which are singletons. Sequencing was performed on CD4+ or CD8+ T cells sorted from blood, taken in a trial of the OX40 agonist ivuxolimab. The source is an adult with an advanced solid tumor such as melanoma, head and neck, liver or kidney cancer.

This chain links TRBV18 with TRBJ1-5; D call uncertain. The CDR3 runs 13 residues. Trimming removed 4 bases at V and 7 bases at J, with 11 bases between. Germline V gene sequence: CDR1 KGHSH, CDR2 LQKENI. This CDR3 reads CASSLPGPQPQHF. CDR3 in DNA: TGTGCCAGCTCACTCCCCGGGCCGCAGCCCCAGCATTTT.

The J gene is TRBJ2-1, the V gene TRBV2, with TRBD2 matching 9 bases. Germline CDR1 reads SNHLY; CDR2 reads FYNNEI. The CDR3 runs to 18 residues. Trimming removed 5 bases from V and 0 bases from J; junction bases left unmatched: 11. CDR3 sequence reads: CASSLGLLAGSSYNEQFF. The CDR3 nucleotides are TGTGCCAGCAGTCTCGGACTTCTAGCGGGGAGCTCCTACAATGAGCAGTTCTTC.

This chain uses TRBV29-1 with TRBJ2-3; possible D gene TRBD1, 7 bases. V shed 3 bases and J shed 9 bases, with 16 bases lying between them. This CDR3 region has 13 residues. Germline V gene lookup returns CDR1 SQVTM and CDR2 ANQGSEA. The CDR3, as DNA: TGCAGCGTTGATGGGGCAGGGGGGAGAACGCAGTATTTT. It is translated as CSVDGAGGRTQYF.

Written as DNA, the CDR3 is TGTGCCAGCAGCCCGAAGCCGTTAAACACTGAAGCTTTCTTT. This sequence encodes CASSPKPLNTEAFF. The V call is TRBV7-2, the J call TRBJ1-1; D unresolved. The CDR3 extends over 14 amino acids. V was cut by 5 bases and J by 2 bases, with 12 bases left in between. Per the germline V gene, CDR1 is SGHTA and CDR2 is FQGNSA.

This chain joins TRBV29-1 and TRBJ1-2; weak D call: TRBD1 (6 bases). Trimming stripped 4 bases from V and 5 bases from J, with 11 bases between. CDR1 SQVTM and CDR2 ANQGSEA come from the germline V gene. The CDR3 spans 12 residues. The CDR3 sequence is CSVVGRGYGYTF. DNA of the CDR3: TGCAGCGTTGTAGGCAGGGGATATGGCTACACCTTC.

The rearrangement uses TRBV14 and TRBJ2-7; D not resolved. CDR3 length: 13 amino acids. V was pared by 4 bases and J by 3 bases, with 10 bases between. Germline loops: CDR1 SGHDN, CDR2 FVKESK. This chain's CDR3 is CASSPVGGYEQYF. In DNA, the CDR3 is TGTGCCAGCAGCCCCGTAGGTGGCTACGAGCAGTACTTC.

The V and J genes are TRBV18 and TRBJ1-1; D uncertain. The CDR3 is 12 amino acids. Germline V gene sequence: CDR1 KGHSH, CDR2 LQKENI. The V and J ends lost 5 bases and 8 bases respectively, with 12 bases between them. CDR3 sequence (DNA): TGTGCCAGCTCAACCGTAACTAGGGAAGCTTTCTTT. Amino acid sequence: CASSTVTREAFF.

DNA of the CDR3: TGCGCCAGCAGCCAAGATGGGTGGGGGGCCGCTAGCACAGATACGCAGTATTTT. Residues: CASSQDGWGAASTDTQYF. The chain recombines TRBV4-3 with TRBJ2-3; TRBD1 or TRBD2 may be the D gene (6 bases each). The V end was cut by 0 bases, the J end by 0 bases, with 16 bases between. This CDR3 has 18 amino acids. CDR1 is LGHNA, CDR2 YSLEER, per germline.